This is a list of T cell receptor beta chains from one sample in a study of neoadjuvant nivolumab and ipilimumab in lung cancer. The repertoire was sequenced with immunoSEQ multiplex PCR; TCRdb's copy has only in-frame clones and lacks some. The sample consists of about 38,000 clones, 89% of them appearing once. The sample here was peripheral blood, taken before neoadjuvant nivolumab, alone or with ipilimumab. Source of these receptors: an adult with non-small cell lung cancer. Each CDR3 is given with its conserved first and last residue. A D gene is named only where the DNA matches it firmly. Clone sizes are given selectively: once, few, many, or a class where the clone is expanded.

>TRBJ1-2|TRBV18|-|-
TGTGCCAGCTCACCGGGGGGTTCTGGCTACACCTTC
CASSPGGSGYTF
>TRBJ2-1|TRBV5-4|few|-
TGTGCCAGCAGCTTGGCCGGATCACTCAATGAGCAGTTCTTC
CASSLAGSLNEQFF
>TRBJ2-1|TRBV7-9|-|TRBD2
TGTGCCACCCCCGTGCGTCGGGAGGGCCGTAGTGAGCAGTTCTTC
CATPVRREGRSEQFF
>TRBJ2-5|TRBV5-4|-|-
TGTGCCAGCAGCTTGGCGGGCGGTGAGACCCAGTACTTC
CASSLAGGETQYF
>TRBJ2-4|TRBV5-1|-|TRBD1
TGCGCCAGCAGCCTGGACAGGGGGCATGGCATTCAGTACTTC
CASSLDRGHGIQYF
>TRBJ2-5|TRBV7-2|-|TRBD2
TGTGCCAGCAGCTTAGGAGATGGCGGGAGAGAGACCCAGTACTTC
CASSLGDGGRETQYF
>TRBJ1-1|TRBV5-1|-|-
TGCGCCAGCAGCCTCACTGAGAACACTGAAGCTTTCTTT
CASSLTENTEAFF
>TRBJ2-7|TRBV9|-|-
TGTGCCAGCAGCCCTTCCTCAGGACCCCTCTACGAGCAGTACTTC
CASSPSSGPLYEQYF
>TRBJ1-4|TRBV14|-|-
TGTGCCAGCAGCCAAGTGGGAGGGTACGAAAAACTGTTTTTT
CASSQVGGYEKLFF
>TRBJ2-7|TRBV25-1|-|TRBD2
TGTGCCAGCAGTGAATACGGGGTAGCGGGAGTAAGCGAGCAGTACTTC
CASSEYGVAGVSEQYF
>TRBJ2-2|TRBV4-1|few|TRBD1
TGCGCCAGCAGCCAGACAGGGGCCGGGGAGCTGTTTTTT
CASSQTGAGELFF
>TRBJ2-7|TRBV6-6|-|-
TGTGCCAGCAGTTATGGGGGCTCCTACGAGCAGTACTTC
CASSYGGSYEQYF
>TRBJ2-7|TRBV6-1|-|TRBD2
TGTGCCAGCAGTGCGGGCGGAGAGCGGGGCTCCTACGAGCAGTACTTC
CASSAGGERGSYEQYF
>TRBJ2-6|TRBV10-3|-|TRBD2
TGTGCCATCAGTGAGTCTGCTAGCGGGCCGCGCTCTGGGGCCAACGTCCTGACTTTC
CAISESASGPRSGANVLTF
>TRBJ1-1|TRBV18|-|-
TGTGCCAGCTCCTCAGCTCTGAACACTGAAGCTTTCTTT
CASSSALNTEAFF
>TRBJ2-3|TRBV9|-|-
TGTGCCAGAATTGTGGGGTCCCAGGGAGATACGCAGTATTTT
CARIVGSQGDTQYF
>TRBJ2-2|TRBV5-4|-|TRBD2
TGTGCCAGCAGCTTGGATCTGGGAGGGAGCCCCGGGGAGCTGTTTTTT
CASSLDLGGSPGELFF
>TRBJ2-7|TRBV10-2|-|-
TGCGCCAGCTTCGAGGGCTACGAGCAGTACTTC
CASFEGYEQYF
>TRBJ1-2|TRBV28|-|-
TGTGCCAGCAGTTTAACTCAGGGCCGAACTTTCTTC
CASSLTQGRTFF
>TRBJ2-7|TRBV5-1|-|-
TGCGCCAGCAGCTTGGGCGCAGGAAACTACGAGCAGTACTTC
CASSLGAGNYEQYF
>TRBJ2-5|TRBV6-1|-|TRBD1
TGTGCCAGCAGTGTATCTGCCGGGACAGGGGGAGAGACCCAGTACTTC
CASSVSAGTGGETQYF
>TRBJ2-1|TRBV7-7|once|TRBD1
TGTGCCAGCAGCCCGGGACAGAACAATGAGCAGTTCTTC
CASSPGQNNEQFF
>TRBJ2-1|TRBV5-1|-|-
TGCGCCAGCAGCTTGGTGGAGCGGGCCCACAACAATGAGCAGTTCTTC
CASSLVERAHNNEQFF
>TRBJ1-5|TRBV2|-|TRBD1
TGTGCCAGCAGGACAGGGGCCTTCCAGGCTCAGCCCCAGCATTTT
CASRTGAFQAQPQHF
>TRBJ2-1|TRBV18|once|TRBD2
TGTGCCAGCTCACCACCGGGGACTAGCCTCCAAAATGAGCAGTTCTTC
CASSPPGTSLQNEQFF
>TRBJ1-1|TRBV11-2|-|TRBD1
TGTGCCAGCAGTCTCGACAGGGGAGCTGAAGCTTTCTTT
CASSLDRGAEAFF
>TRBJ1-5|TRBV5-1|-|TRBD1
TGCGCCAGCAGCTTAGGGACAGGGGGCCAGCCCCAGCATTTT
CASSLGTGGQPQHF
>TRBJ1-1|TRBV7-9|-|-
TGTGCCAGCAGCTTACATTCAGACACTGAAGCTTTCTTT
CASSLHSDTEAFF
>TRBJ2-2|TRBV11-2|-|-
TGTGCCAGCAGCTTAGATTTTGGCGCCGGGGAGCTGTTTTTT
CASSLDFGAGELFF